This T cell receptor (beta chain) was documented in a study of T cell responses to AZD1222 COVID-19 vaccine. Study-level results: Females outnumbered males among donors, who were mostly white British; clonal diversity was possibly underestimated.

Concerning this clone itself: The antigen is unknown.

Assay used: immunoSEQ multiplex PCR; TCRdb lists only in-frame clones, some missing. The sample lists about 84,000 clones; about 93% were seen once. Trimming removed 2 bases from V and 2 bases from J, with 8 bases in between. In germline, CDR1 is SGHTA, CDR2 FQGNSA. The CDR3 is 14 residues long. This receptor was taken from an adult who received the AZD1222 COVID-19 vaccine. The sample here was peripheral blood, taken 28 days after the second AZD1222 dose. V usage is TRBV7-2 and J usage is TRBJ2-3, with unresolved D. This chain's CDR3 is CASSLRRLTDTQYF. CDR3 in DNA: TGTGCCAGCAGCTTACGCCGGCTCACAGATACGCAGTATTTT. The full variable domain, rest sourced from reference TRBV7-2 and TRBJ2-3, is GAGVSQSPSNKVTEKGKDVELRCDPISGHTALYWYRQSLGQGLEFLIYFQGNSAPDKSGLPSDRFSAERTGGSVSTLTIQRTQQEDSAVYLCASSLRRLTDTQYFGPGTRLTVL.